Sequencing of this TCR beta chain was carried out in a study of shared clonotypes between healthy human individuals. Whole-study results and caveats: All-four-donor shared clonotypes had higher generation probabilities than non-shared clonotypes did.

Profiling relied on immunoSEQ multiplex PCR, and the TCRdb table lists in-frame clones only, not all of them. The repertoire holds about 1,500,000 clones, with roughly 96% as singletons. J was trimmed by 5 bases and V by 6 bases; bases with no gene match: 9. CDR3 length: 15 amino acids. Germline V gene lookup returns CDR1 MNHEY and CDR2 SMNVEV (reference sequence). Only one count was recorded for this clone. Its antigen is still unknown. This receptor was obtained from a man aged 30 to 39 in good health. Specimen: naive CD4+ T cells sorted from blood. Subset of the sample: CD45RA+ positively selected. The gene calls are TRBV27 and TRBJ2-3; TRBD1 agrees at 9 bases. CDR3 nucleotide sequence: TGTGCCAGCAGCCGCAAGACAGGGGGAATAGATACGCAGTATTTT. Encoded protein: CASSRKTGGIDTQYF.